Described below is a single T cell receptor beta chain sequence and its context. No antigen is known for it. A much bigger clone sits one base away, suggesting this may be a read error. After removal of 8 bases from V and 9 bases from J, the junction contained 7 bases not matched to a gene. The CDR3 contains 12 residues. Looked up from germline, CDR1 is SNHLY and CDR2 is FYNNEI. The data were obtained in a study of molecular identifiers for immune sequencing clone quantification. Points from the study as a whole: Identical TCR molecules that share a barcode could lead to an underestimation of highly expanded clone sizes.

TCRdb redid the calling of the PCR reads with MiXCR, one entry per CDR3 protein. The profile covers some 8,500 distinct CDR3 sequences, with roughly 14% appearing a single time and 1.5% taken by the ten largest. Sorted cells numbering 20,000 to 1,000,000, with 10%, 30% or 50% RNA, yielded the naive CD8 libraries. Sequenced material: naive CD8+ T cells from blood, with Jurkat cell RNA spiked in. Documented subset: FACS-sorted CD8+CD4-CCR7+CD45RA+ naive T cells. The chain has TRBV2 and TRBJ2-1; 7 bases are shared with TRBD2. The TCR originated in a human donor in good health. Some libraries in this study had Jurkat cell RNA spiked in. CDR3 region: CASCGLVFEQFF. The CDR3 DNA follows: TGTGCCAGCTGTGGACTAGTTTTTGAGCAGTTCTTC.